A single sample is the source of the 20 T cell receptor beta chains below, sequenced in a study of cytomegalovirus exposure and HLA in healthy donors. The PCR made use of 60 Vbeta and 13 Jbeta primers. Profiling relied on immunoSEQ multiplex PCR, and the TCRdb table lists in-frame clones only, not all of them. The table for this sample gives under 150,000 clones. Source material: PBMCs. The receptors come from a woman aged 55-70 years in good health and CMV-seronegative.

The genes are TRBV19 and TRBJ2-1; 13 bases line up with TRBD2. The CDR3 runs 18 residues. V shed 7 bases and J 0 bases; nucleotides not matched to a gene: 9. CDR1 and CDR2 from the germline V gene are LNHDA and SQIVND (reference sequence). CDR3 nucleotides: TGTGCCAGTATCCGGACTAGCGGGGGCTTAAGCTCCTACAATGAGCAGTTCTTC. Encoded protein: CASIRTSGGLSSYNEQFF.

This CDR3 is CAWSVSQETQYF. In nucleotides, the CDR3 is TGTGCCTGGAGTGTATCTCAAGAGACCCAGTACTTC. The chain recombines TRBV30 with TRBJ2-5; no firm D call. Germline CDR1 is GTSNPN and CDR2 is SVGIG (reference sequence). Trimming pared 0 bases from V and 2 bases from J, leaving 4 bases between. This CDR3 is 12 amino acids long.

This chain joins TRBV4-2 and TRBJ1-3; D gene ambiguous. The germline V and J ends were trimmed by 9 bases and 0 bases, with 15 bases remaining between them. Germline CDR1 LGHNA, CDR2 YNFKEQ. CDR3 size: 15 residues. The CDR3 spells CASTLSGVSGNTIYF. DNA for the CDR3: TGTGCCAGTACGCTCTCCGGGGTCTCTGGAAACACCATATATTTT.

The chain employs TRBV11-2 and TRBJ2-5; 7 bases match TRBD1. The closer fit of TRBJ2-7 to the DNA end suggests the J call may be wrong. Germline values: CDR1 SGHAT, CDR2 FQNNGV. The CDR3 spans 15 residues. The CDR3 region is CASSPGDSLIYEQYF. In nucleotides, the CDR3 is TGTGCCAGCAGCCCCGGGGACAGCCTGATCTACGAGCAGTACTTC.

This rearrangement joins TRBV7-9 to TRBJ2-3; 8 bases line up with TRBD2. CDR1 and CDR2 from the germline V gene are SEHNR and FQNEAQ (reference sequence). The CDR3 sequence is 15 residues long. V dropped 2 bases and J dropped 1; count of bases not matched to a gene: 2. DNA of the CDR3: TGTGCCAGCAGCTTACGGGGGGGCGGCACAGATACGCAGTATTTT. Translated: CASSLRGGGTDTQYF.

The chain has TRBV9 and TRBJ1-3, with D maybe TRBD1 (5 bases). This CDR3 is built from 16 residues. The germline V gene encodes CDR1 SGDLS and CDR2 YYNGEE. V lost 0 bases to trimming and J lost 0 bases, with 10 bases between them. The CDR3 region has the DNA TGTGCCAGCAGCGTAGCGACAGTCTACTCTGGAAACACCATATATTTT. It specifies CASSVATVYSGNTIYF.

CDR3 amino acids: CASSLSQFPSGNTIYF. The DNA of the CDR3 is TGCGCCAGCAGCTTGTCGCAGTTTCCCTCTGGAAACACCATATATTTT. V and J are TRBV5-1 and TRBJ1-3; the D is unclear. Trimming cost V 1 base and J 0 bases, with 11 bases left between them. The length of the CDR3 is 16 residues. Germline V gene lookup returns CDR1 SGHRS and CDR2 YFSETQ.

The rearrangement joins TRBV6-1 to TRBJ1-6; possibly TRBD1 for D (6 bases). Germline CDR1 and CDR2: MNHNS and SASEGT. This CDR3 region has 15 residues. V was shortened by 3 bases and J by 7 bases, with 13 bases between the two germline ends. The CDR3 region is CASSERQVENSPLHF. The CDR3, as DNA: TGTGCCAGCAGTGAGCGACAGGTAGAAAATTCACCCCTCCACTTT.

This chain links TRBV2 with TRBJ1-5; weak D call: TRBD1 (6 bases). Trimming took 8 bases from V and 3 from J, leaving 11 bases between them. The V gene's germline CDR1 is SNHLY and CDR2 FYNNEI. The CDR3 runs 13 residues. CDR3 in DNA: TGTGCCAGCCAGGACAGCTTCAATCAGCCCCAGCATTTT. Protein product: CASQDSFNQPQHF.

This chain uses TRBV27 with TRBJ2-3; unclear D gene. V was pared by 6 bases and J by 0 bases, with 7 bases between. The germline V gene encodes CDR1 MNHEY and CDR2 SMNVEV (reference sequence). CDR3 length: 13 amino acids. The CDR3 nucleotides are TGTGCCAGCAGGCGACAAAGCACAGATACGCAGTATTTT. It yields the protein CASRRQSTDTQYF.

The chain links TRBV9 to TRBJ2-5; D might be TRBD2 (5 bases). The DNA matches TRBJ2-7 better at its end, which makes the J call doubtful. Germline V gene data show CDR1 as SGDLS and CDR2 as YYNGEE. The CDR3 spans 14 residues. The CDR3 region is CASSREGWAYEQYF. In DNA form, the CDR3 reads TGTGCCAGCAGTCGAGAGGGATGGGCCTACGAGCAGTACTTC.

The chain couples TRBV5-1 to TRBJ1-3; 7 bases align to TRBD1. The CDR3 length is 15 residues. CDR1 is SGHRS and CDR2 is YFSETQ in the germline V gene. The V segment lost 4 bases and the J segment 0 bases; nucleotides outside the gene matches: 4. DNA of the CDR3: TGCGCCAGCAGCCTGGGACAGAGCTCTGGAAACACCATATATTTT. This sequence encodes CASSLGQSSGNTIYF.

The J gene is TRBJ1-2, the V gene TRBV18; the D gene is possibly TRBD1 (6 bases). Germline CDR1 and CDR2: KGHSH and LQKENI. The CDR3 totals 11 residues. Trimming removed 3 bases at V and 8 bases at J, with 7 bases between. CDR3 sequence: CASSPDRGYTF. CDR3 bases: TGTGCCAGCTCACCGGACAGAGGCTACACCTTC. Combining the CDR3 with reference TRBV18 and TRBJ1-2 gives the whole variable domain NAGVMQNPRHLVRRRGQEARLRCSPMKGHSHVYWYRQLPEEGLKFMVYLQKENIIDESGMPKERFSAEFPKEGPSILRIQQVVRGDSAAYFCASSPDRGYTFGSGTRLTVV.

The DNA for the CDR3 is TGTGCCAGCAGTGTCAGGGTAGGGCCCCAGCATTTT. It encodes CASSVRVGPQHF. The chain uses TRBV2 and TRBJ1-5; tentative D call: TRBD1 (5 bases). Germline CDR1 and CDR2: SNHLY and FYNNEI. Trimming left V 4 bases short and J 9 bases short, with 10 bases between. CDR3 length: 12 amino acids.

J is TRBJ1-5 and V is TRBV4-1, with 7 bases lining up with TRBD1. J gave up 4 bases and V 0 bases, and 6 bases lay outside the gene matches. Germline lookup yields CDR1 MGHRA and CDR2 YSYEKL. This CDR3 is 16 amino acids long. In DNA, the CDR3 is TGCGCCAGCAGCCAAGAACGACAGGGTAAGAATCAGCCCCAGCATTTT. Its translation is CASSQERQGKNQPQHF.

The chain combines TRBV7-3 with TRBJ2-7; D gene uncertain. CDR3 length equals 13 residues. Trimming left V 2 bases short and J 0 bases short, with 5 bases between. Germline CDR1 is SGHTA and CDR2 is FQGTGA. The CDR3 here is CASSLGLSYEQYF. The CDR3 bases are TGTGCCAGCAGCTTAGGCCTCTCCTACGAGCAGTACTTC. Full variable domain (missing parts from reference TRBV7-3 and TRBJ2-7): GAGVSQTPSNKVTEKGKYVELRCDPISGHTALYWYRQSLGQGPEFLIYFQGTGAADDSGLPNDRFFAVRPEGSVSTLKIQRTERGDSAVYLCASSLGLSYEQYFGPGTRLTVT.

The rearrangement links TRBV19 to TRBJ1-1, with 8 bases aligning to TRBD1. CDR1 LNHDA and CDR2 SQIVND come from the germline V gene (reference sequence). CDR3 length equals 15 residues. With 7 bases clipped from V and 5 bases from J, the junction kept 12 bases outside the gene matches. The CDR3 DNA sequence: TGTGCCAGTACCCTTTATAGGACAGGGAAGACTGAAGCTTTCTTT. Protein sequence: CASTLYRTGKTEAFF.

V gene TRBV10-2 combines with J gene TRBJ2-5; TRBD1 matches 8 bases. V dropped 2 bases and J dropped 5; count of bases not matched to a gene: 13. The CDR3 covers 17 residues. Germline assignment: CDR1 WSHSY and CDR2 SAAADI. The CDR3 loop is CASSEQAVRGQRETQYF. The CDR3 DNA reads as TGCGCCAGCAGTGAGCAAGCGGTCAGGGGGCAACGGGAGACCCAGTACTTC.

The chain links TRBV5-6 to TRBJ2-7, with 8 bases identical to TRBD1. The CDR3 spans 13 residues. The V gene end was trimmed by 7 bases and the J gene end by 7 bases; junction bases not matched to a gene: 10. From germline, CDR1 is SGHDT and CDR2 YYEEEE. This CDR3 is CASSLAGGFEQYF. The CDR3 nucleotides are TGTGCCAGCTCGCTGGCAGGGGGCTTTGAGCAGTACTTC. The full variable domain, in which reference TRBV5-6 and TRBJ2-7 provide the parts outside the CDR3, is DAGVTQSPTHLIKTRGQQVTLRCSPKSGHDTVSWYQQALGQGPQFIFQYYEEEERQRGNFPDRFSGHQFPNYSSELNVNALLLGDSALYLCASSLAGGFEQYFGPGTRLTVT.

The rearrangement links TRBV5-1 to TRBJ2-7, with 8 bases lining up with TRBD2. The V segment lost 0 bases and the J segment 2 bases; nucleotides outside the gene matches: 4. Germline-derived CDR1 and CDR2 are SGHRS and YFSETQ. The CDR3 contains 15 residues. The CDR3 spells CASSLAGGAAYEQYF. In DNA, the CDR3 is TGCGCCAGCAGCTTGGCCGGGGGGGCTGCCTACGAGCAGTACTTC.